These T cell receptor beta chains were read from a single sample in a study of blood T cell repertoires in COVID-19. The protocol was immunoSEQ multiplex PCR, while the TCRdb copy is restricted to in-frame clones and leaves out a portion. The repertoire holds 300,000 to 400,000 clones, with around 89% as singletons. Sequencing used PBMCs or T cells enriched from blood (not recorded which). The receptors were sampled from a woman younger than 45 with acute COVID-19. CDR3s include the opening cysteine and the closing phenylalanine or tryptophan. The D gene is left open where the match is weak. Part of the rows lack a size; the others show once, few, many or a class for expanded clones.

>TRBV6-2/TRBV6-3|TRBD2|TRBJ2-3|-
CASSRGLGTRDTQYF
TGTGCCAGCAGCAGGGGACTAGGAACTAGAGATACGCAGTATTTT
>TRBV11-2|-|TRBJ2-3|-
CASSSRRGGTDTQYF
TGTGCCAGCAGCTCAAGGAGGGGGGGGACAGATACGCAGTATTTT
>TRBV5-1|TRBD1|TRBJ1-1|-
CASSLTSGTGVPAEAFF
TGCGCCAGCAGCCTTACCTCCGGGACAGGGGTTCCCGCTGAAGCTTTCTTT
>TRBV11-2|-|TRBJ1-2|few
CASSLSPTANYGYTF
TGTGCCAGCAGCTTATCCCCAACTGCTAACTATGGCTACACCTTC
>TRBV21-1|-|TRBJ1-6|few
CASSKPLDRGPYNSPLHF
TGTGCCAGCAGCAAACCCCTGGACAGGGGTCCCTATAATTCACCCCTCCACTTT
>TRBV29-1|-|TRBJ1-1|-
CSVRGADIANTEAFF
TGCAGCGTTCGGGGGGCGGACATCGCTAACACTGAAGCTTTCTTT
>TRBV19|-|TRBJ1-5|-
CASSVFNQPQHF
TGTGCCAGTAGTGTATTTAATCAGCCCCAGCATTTT
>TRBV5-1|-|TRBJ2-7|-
CASSFGQGSYEQYF
TGCGCCAGCAGCTTCGGTCAGGGTTCCTACGAGCAGTACTTC
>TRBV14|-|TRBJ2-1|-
CASSYSVGEQFF
TGTGCCAGCAGCTATAGCGTCGGTGAGCAGTTCTTC
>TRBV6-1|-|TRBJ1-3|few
CASSEDDFGGNTIYF
TGTGCCAGCAGTGAAGATGACTTTGGAGGAAACACCATATATTTT
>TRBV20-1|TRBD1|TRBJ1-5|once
CSADLTGTEHF
TGCAGTGCAGACCTTACCGGGACAGAGCATTTT
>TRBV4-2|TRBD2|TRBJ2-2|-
CASSLTTGLAGGQGTGELFF
TGTGCCAGCAGCCTCACGACTGGACTAGCGGGGGGGCAGGGCACCGGGGAGCTGTTTTTT
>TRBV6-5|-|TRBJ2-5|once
CASRRVAQETQYF
TGTGCCAGCAGACGGGTGGCTCAAGAGACCCAGTACTTC
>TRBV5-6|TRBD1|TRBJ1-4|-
CASSLSRGRINEKLFF
TGTGCCAGCAGCTTGAGCAGGGGGCGGATTAATGAAAAACTGTTTTTT
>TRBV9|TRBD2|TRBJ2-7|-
CASSVGEVGLAAGQYF
TGTGCCAGCAGCGTAGGTGAGGTGGGACTAGCGGCGGGGCAGTACTTC
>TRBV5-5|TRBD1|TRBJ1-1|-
CASSLVTGLNTEAFF
TGTGCCAGCAGCTTGGTGACAGGGTTGAACACTGAAGCTTTCTTT